This T cell receptor (beta chain) stems from a study of blood T cell repertoires in COVID-19. Study details: The United States, Italy and Spain provided the acute and convalescent COVID-19 samples. Sources were T cells, B-cell-depleted T cells, or PBMCs; the material itself was cDNA or gDNA.

Participant ages covered about 18 to 90 years across 20 to 25 US areas. Allocation to cohorts depended on clinical history reported by the participants. V lost 6 bases, J lost 3 bases, and 3 bases stayed unmatched. The CDR3 has 13 amino acids. Per germline, CDR1 MNHEY and CDR2 SMNVEV (reference sequence). Data came from immunoSEQ multiplex PCR; TCRdb stores just in-frame clones and leaves some out. The data hold more than 300,000 clones, with more than 70% observed a single time. This clonotype was sampled from a man in his forties in a cohort exposed to, infected with or recovered from COVID-19 (not recorded which). The chain links TRBV27 to TRBJ2-7; 9 bases agree with TRBD1. Sequenced: PBMCs or T cells enriched from blood (not recorded which). The CDR3 sequence is CASRGGQGYEQYF. CDR3 bases: TGTGCCAGCAGGGGGGGACAGGGCTACGAGCAGTACTTC.